This TCR beta chain was recovered during a study of identical twins. This clonotype was picked up many times. CDR3 length: 12 residues. Trimming cost V 0 bases and J 6 bases, with 6 bases left between them. Germline V gene lookup returns CDR1 LGHNA and CDR2 YNFKEQ. One entry per CDR3 protein, called by TCRdb with MiXCR from the 5' RACE reads. The sample consists of under 350,000 distinct CDR3 sequences, roughly 10% of them appearing once. This sample also appeared in a second study, on yellow fever vaccine responses in identical twins.

The chain employs TRBV4-2 and TRBJ2-7; no firm D call. Sequencing was done on a sample of CD8+ T cells sorted from blood. The TCR originated in a woman under 30 in good health. The CDR3 DNA reads TGTGCCAGCAGCCAAGAAGGTATCGAGCAGTACTTC. Translation: CASSQEGIEQYF.